This TCR beta chain was sequenced during a study of blood T cell repertoires in COVID-19 (dated by TCRdb to the early 2020s). For the study in its entirety: Samples covering the acute and convalescent phases of COVID-19 were provided by collaborators in the United States, Italy and Spain. The prospective study material was composed of cDNA or gDNA derived from T cells, B-cell-depleted T cells, or PBMCs. Subjects who had been exposed to COVID-19, were actively infected with it, or had recovered from it provided the deeply sampled blood TCRbeta repertoires that made up the dataset. The repertoires were released in a freely available public database intended as a resource for research on the immune response to SARS-CoV-2. The samples were drawn from the first 160 participants of the ongoing ImmuneRACE study and from 1,254 subjects provided by 6 global collaborators. Nearly every sample came with metadata listing a de-identified subject ID, COVID-19 status, age in years and sex. HLA class I and class II types, where available, came from metadata supplied by the sample provider rather than from assay-based typing.

TCRbeta CDR3 regions were amplified from genomic DNA using the immunoSEQ Assay, a bias-controlled multiplex PCR. Regarding the original processing steps: The number of nucleated cells in each sample was estimated by amplification of reference gene primers within the assay. To quantify the absolute abundance of each unique TCRbeta CDR3 rearrangement, sequence reads were collapsed and filtered. For each sample, productive Simpson clonality was calculated by taking the square root of Simpson's diversity index across productive rearrangements. TCRdb provides this immuneACCESS table in a form limited to in-frame rearrangements. Some clones are lacking; in checked studies, under half of them reflect an unresolved V gene, and why the rest are absent is not known. That table gives V, J and clone size, and the DNA gave D and trimming. A total of about 51,000 clones appear in this sample, about 86% of them only once. Around 4.6% of the sample comes from the top ten.

The collaborating institutions used their own protocols to collect whole blood in K2EDTA tubes. For TCRbeta analysis, collaborators shipped samples as frozen whole blood, isolated PBMCs, or DNA extracted from either of those sample types. Unmatched junction bases come to 1, with V trimmed by 4 bases and J by 4 bases. The germline V gene yields MGHRA for CDR1 and YSYEKL for CDR2. Inclusive of the bounding cysteine and phenylalanine, the CDR3 is 15 residues long. Of the read, only the CDR3 DNA is kept; its 45 bases are in frame from base 1. This clone showed up just once. The specificity of this receptor is unknown. It has no much larger one-base neighbor in the sample; base qualities were not kept. Overall results and qualifications from the work: How much clinical and demographic metadata was included differed by source and by participant, and the metadata was provided uncurated.

The sequencing sample was made of peripheral blood. This sequence originates from an older man with active COVID-19. The sequence joins TRBV4-1 to TRBJ2-1; 13 bases in the middle match TRBD2. The CDR3 protein: CASSLTSGGYNEQFF. The base sequence is TGCGCCAGCAGCCTGACTAGCGGGGGGTACAATGAGCAGTTCTTC.